This T cell receptor (beta chain) emerged from a study of blood T cell repertoires in COVID-19. Study-level background: There were acute and convalescent COVID-19 samples, and they came from the United States, Italy and Spain. Nucleic acid was either cDNA or gDNA, and it came from T cells, B-cell-depleted T cells, or PBMCs.

Trimming cost V 7 bases and J 4 bases; bases outside gene matches: 13. CDR3 size: 16 residues. CDR1 is WNHNN, CDR2 SYGVQD, per germline (reference sequence). Clones were sequenced by immunoSEQ multiplex PCR, and TCRdb holds only the in-frame ones, with some missing. In the table there are tens of thousands of clones, roughly 80% of which are singletons. The specimen sequenced was peripheral blood. The gene calls are TRBV10-1 and TRBJ1-3, with 7 positions matching TRBD1. The source is an older woman with acute or convalescent COVID-19. The CDR3 reads CASNPGTATSGNTIYF. CDR3 sequence (DNA): TGCGCCAGCAACCCGGGGACAGCCACTTCGGGAAACACCATATATTTT.